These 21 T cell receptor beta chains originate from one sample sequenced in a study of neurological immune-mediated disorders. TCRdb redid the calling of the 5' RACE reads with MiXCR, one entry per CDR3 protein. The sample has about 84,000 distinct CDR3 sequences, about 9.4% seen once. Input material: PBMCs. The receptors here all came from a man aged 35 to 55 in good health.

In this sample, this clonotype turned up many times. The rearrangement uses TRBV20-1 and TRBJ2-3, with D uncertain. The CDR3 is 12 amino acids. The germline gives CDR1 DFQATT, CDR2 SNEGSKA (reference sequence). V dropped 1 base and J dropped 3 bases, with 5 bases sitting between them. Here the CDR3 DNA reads TGCAGTGCTAGAGGAAATACAGATACGCAGTATTTT. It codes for CSARGNTDTQYF.

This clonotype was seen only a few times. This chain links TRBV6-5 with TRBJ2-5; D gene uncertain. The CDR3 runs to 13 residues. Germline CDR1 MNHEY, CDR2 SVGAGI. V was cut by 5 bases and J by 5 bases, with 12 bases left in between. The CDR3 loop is CASSRLSWETQYF. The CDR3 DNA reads TGTGCCAGCAGTCGGCTCTCATGGGAGACCCAGTACTTC.

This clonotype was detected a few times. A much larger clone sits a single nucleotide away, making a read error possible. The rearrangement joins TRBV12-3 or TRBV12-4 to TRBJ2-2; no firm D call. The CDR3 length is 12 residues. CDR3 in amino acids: CASSPATWELFF. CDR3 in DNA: TGTGCCAGCAGTCCCGCCACCTGGGAGCTGTTTTTT.

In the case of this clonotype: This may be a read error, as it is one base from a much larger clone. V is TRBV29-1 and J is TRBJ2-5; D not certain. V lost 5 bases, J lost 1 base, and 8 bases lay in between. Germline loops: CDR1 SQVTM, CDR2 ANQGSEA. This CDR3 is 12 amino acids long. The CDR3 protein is CSVRVLQETQYF. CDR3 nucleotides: TGCAGCGTTAGGGTCCTCCAAGAGACCCAGTACTTC.

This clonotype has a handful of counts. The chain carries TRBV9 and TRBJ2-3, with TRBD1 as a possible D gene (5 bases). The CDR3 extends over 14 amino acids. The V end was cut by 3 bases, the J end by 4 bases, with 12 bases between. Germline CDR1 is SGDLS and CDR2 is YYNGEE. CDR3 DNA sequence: TGTGCCAGCAGCGACCCCGCCAGGGCAGATACGCAGTATTTT. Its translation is CASSDPARADTQYF.

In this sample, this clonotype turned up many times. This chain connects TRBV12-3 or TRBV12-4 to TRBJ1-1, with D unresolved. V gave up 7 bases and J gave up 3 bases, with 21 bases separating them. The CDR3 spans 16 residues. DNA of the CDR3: TGTGCCAGCACTCCAGCTCCGGCAGCAACACACACTGAAGCTTTCTTT. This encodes CASTPAPAATHTEAFF.

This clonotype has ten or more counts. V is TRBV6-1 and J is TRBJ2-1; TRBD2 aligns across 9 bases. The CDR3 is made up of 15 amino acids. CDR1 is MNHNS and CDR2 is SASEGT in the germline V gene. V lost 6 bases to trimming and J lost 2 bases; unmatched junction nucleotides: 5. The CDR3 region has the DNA TGTGCCAGCAGGACGGCTAGCGGGACCTACAATGAGCAGTTCTTC. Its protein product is CASRTASGTYNEQFF.

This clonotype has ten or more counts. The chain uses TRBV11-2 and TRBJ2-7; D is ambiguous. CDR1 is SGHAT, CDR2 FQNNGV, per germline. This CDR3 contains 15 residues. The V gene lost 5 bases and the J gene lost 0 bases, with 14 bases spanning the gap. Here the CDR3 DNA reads TGTGCCAGCAGCCGCCTTAGTGGCGACTCCTACGAGCAGTACTTC. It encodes CASSRLSGDSYEQYF. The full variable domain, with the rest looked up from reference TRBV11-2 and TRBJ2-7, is EAGVAQSPRYKIIEKRQSVAFWCNPISGHATLYWYQQILGQGPKLLIQFQNNGVVDDSQLPKDRFSAERLKGVDSTLKIQPAKLEDSAVYLCASSRLSGDSYEQYFGPGTRLTVT.

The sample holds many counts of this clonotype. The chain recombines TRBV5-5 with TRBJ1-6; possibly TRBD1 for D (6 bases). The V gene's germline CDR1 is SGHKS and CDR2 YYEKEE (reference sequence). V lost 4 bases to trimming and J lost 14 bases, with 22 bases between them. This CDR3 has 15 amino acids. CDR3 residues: CASSTTLDRIGALHF. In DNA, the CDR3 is TGTGCCAGCAGCACTACCCTTGACAGGATCGGGGCCCTCCACTTT. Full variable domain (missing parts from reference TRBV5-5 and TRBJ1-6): DAGVTQSPTHLIKTRGQQVTLRCSPISGHKSVSWYQQVLGQGPQFIFQYYEKEERGRGNFPDRFSARQFPNYSSELNVNALLLGDSALYLCASSTTLDRIGALHFGNGTRLTVT.

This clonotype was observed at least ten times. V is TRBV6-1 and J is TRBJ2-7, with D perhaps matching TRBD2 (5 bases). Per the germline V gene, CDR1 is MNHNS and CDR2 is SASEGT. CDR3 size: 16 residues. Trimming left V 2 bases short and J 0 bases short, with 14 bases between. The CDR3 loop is CASSEWGLTSSYEQYF. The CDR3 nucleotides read TGTGCCAGCAGTGAATGGGGTCTTACTAGCTCCTACGAGCAGTACTTC.

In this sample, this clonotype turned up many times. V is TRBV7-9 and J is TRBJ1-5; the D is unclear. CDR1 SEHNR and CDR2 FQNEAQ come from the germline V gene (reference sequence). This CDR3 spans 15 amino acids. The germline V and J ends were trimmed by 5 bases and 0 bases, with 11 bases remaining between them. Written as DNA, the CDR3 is TGTGCCAGCAGCCCCTTGGGAGTTAGCAATCAGCCCCAGCATTTT. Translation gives CASSPLGVSNQPQHF.

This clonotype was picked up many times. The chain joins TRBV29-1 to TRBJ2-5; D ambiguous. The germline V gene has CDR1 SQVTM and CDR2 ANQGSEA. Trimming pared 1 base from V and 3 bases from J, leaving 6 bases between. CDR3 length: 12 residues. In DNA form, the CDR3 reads TGCAGCGTTGAAGGTCAGAAAGAGACCCAGTACTTC. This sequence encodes CSVEGQKETQYF.

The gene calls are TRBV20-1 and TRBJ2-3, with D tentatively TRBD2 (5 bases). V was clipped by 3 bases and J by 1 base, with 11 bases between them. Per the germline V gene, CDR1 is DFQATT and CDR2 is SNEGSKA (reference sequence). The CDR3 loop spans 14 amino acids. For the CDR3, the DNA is TGCAGTGCTAGTGCGGGTTTTCGCACAGATACGCAGTATTTT. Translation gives CSASAGFRTDTQYF.

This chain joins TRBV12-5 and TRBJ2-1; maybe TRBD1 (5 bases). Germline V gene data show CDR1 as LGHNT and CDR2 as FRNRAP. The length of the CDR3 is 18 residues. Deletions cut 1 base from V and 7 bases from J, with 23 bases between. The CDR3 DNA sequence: TGTGCTAGTGGTTTGGACAGGTCTGGGTTTTCGGCCTCGAATGAGCAGTTCTTC. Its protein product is CASGLDRSGFSASNEQFF.

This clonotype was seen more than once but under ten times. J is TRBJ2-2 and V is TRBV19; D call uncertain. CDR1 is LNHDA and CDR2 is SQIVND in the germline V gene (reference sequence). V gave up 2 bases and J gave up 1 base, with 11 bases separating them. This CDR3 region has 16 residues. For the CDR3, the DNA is TGTGCCAGTAGTATAATTGTGGCAGGGAACACCGGGGAGCTGTTTTTT. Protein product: CASSIIVAGNTGELFF.

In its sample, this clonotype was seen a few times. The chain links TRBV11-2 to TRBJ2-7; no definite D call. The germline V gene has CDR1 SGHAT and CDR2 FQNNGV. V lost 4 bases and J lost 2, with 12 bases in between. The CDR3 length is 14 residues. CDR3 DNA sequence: TGTGCCAGCAGCTCGCAGGTGACCACCTACGAGCAGTACTTC. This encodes CASSSQVTTYEQYF.

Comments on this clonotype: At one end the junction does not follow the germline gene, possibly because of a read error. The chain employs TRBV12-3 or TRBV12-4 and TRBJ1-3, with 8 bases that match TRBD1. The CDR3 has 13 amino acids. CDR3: CAGSTGGGNTIYF. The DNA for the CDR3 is TGTGCCGGCAGTACAGGGGGAGGAAACACCATATATTTT.

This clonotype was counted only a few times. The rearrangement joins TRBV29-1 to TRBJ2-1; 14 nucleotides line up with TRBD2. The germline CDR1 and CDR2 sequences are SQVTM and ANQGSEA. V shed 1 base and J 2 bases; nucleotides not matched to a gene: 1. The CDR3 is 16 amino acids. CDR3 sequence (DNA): TGCAGCGTTGAAGGGGGACTAGCGGGAGCCTACAATGAGCAGTTCTTC. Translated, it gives CSVEGGLAGAYNEQFF.

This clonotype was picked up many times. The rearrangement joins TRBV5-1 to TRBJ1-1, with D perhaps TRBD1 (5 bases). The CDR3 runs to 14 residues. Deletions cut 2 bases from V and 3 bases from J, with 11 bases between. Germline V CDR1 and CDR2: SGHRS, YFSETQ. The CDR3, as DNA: TGCGCCAGCAGCTTAGCCCTGGGGGACACTGAAGCTTTCTTT. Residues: CASSLALGDTEAFF. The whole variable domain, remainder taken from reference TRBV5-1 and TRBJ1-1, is KAGVTQTPRYLIKTRGQQVTLSCSPISGHRSVSWYQQTPGQGLQFLFEYFSETQRNKGNFPGRFSGRQFSNSRSEMNVSTLELGDSALYLCASSLALGDTEAFFGQGTRLTVV.

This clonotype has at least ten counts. The CDR3 nucleotides read TGTGCCAGCAGTTCTCTTCGACAGGGAGCCCGCGTGCTGTTTTTT. This translates into CASSSLRQGARVLFF. The chain combines TRBV12-3 or TRBV12-4 with TRBJ2-2; 7 bases match TRBD1. CDR3 length equals 15 residues. V trimming: 4 bases; J trimming: 13 bases; junction bases outside the gene matches: 15.

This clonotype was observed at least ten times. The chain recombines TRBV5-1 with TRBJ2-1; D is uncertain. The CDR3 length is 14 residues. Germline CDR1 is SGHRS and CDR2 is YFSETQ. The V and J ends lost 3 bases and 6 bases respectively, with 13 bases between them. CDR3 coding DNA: TGCGCCAGCAGCTCCTTGATTCCGGGCAATGAGCAGTTCTTC. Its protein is CASSSLIPGNEQFF.